The present TCR beta chain was sequenced within a study of cytomegalovirus exposure and HLA in healthy donors. The junction had 5 bases not matched to a gene; V was cut back by 2 bases and J by 11 bases. The germline V gene has CDR1 SGHVS and CDR2 FQNEAQ. This CDR3 spans 13 amino acids. The PCR made use of 60 Vbeta and 13 Jbeta primers. Measured with immunoSEQ multiplex PCR; TCRdb has only the in-frame clones, and not every one. The table has about 190,000 clones, 65% to 80% seen once. About this clone itself: The sample contains more than one DNA sequence encoding this CDR3.

Sequenced material: PBMCs. V and J are TRBV7-8 and TRBJ1-4, with 7 bases that match TRBD1. The receptor was isolated from a man aged 30 to 39 in good health and CMV-seropositive. Here the CDR3 reads CASSLRTGDKLFF. The CDR3 DNA is TGTGCCAGCAGCTTACGTACAGGGGACAAACTGTTTTTT.